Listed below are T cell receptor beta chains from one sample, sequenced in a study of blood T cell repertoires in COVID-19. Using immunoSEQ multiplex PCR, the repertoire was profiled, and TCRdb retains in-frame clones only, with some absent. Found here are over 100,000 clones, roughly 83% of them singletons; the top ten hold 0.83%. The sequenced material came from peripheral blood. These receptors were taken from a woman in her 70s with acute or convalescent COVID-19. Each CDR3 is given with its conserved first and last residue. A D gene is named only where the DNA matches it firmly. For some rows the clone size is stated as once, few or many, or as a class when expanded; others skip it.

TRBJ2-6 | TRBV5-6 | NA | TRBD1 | TGTGCCAGCAGCACGGGACAGAGCTCTGGGGCCAACGTCCTGACTTTC | CASSTGQSSGANVLTF
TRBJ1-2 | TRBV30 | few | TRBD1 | TGTGCCTGGAGTGTAATTCAGGGGGGCTATGGCTACACCTTC | CAWSVIQGGYGYTF
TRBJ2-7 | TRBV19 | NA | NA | TGTGCCAGTAGTCTAGACAGGCCAGCTAGCGGCTACTCCTACGAGCAGTACTTC | CASSLDRPASGYSYEQYF
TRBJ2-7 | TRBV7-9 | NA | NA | TGTGCCAGCAGCTTAGATTTCCCCGGTTCCTACGAGCAGTACTTC | CASSLDFPGSYEQYF
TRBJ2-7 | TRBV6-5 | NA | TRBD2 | TGTGCCAGCAGCCGAGGGAGGGGCGGTAGCGAGCAGTACTTC | CASSRGRGGSEQYF
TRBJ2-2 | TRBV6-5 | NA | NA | TGTGCCAGCACGGACAGATACGCCGGGGAGCTGTTTTTT | CASTDRYAGELFF
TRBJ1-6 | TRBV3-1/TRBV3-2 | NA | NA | TGTGCCAGCAGCTATGGAGGACCCCTCCACTTT | CASSYGGPLHF
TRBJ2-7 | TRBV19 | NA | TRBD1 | TGTGCCAGTACGGGGGGACAGGGGGGCGAGCAGTACTTC | CASTGGQGGEQYF
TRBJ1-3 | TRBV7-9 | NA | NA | TGTGCCAGCACTTTATATCGGGGTTCCGCTCTCTCTGGAAACACCATATATTTT | CASTLYRGSALSGNTIYF
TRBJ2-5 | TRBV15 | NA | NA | TGTGCCACCAGCAGAGGTGGCGGCGAAGAGACCCAGTACTTC | CATSRGGGEETQYF
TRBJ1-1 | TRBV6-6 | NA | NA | TGTGCCAGCGGGTACAGGGCGTACACTGAAGCTTTCTTT | CASGYRAYTEAFF
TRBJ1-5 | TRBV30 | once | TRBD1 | TGTGCCTGGGACAGGGGAAGCAATCAGCCCCAGCATTTT | CAWDRGSNQPQHF
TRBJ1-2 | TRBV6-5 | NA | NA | TGTGCCAGCAGTCCGGTTGACTATGGCTACACCTTC | CASSPVDYGYTF
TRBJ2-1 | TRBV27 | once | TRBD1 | TGTGCCAGCAGTTGGACAGGGAACCCCAATGAGCAGTTCTTC | CASSWTGNPNEQFF
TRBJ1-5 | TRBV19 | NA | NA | TGTGCCAGTAGTATAACAGATAATCAGCCCCAGCATTTT | CASSITDNQPQHF
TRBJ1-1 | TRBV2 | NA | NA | TGTGCCAGCGGGGGGTTCACTGAAGCTTTCTTT | CASGGFTEAFF
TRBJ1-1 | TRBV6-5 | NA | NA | TGTGCCAGCAGTTACGACGGACTCACTGAAGCTTTCTTT | CASSYDGLTEAFF
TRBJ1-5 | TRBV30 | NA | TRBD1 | TGTGCCTGGAGCCGACAGGGGGCGGGTAGCAATCAGCCCCAGCATTTT | CAWSRQGAGSNQPQHF
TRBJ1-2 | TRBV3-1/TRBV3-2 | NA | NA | TGTGCCAGCAGCCAAGAAAGGGCAGGGGTTGGCTACACCTTC | CASSQERAGVGYTF
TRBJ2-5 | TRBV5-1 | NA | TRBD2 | TGCGCCAGCAGCTTGGGCCTCACCCGGGCTAGCGGGAGAAGAGAGACCCAGTACTTC | CASSLGLTRASGRRETQYF
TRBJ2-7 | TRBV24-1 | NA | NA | TGTGCCACCAGTAGGAGGGGTCCCCCCTACGAGCAGTACTTC | CATSRRGPPYEQYF
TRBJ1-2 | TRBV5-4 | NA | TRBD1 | TGTGCCAGCAGCTTGGCTAGACAGGGGGCAAACTATGGCTACACCTTC | CASSLARQGANYGYTF
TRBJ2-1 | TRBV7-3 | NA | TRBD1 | TGTGCCAGCAACAGGGGGAGGACCGATGAGCAGTTCTTC | CASNRGRTDEQFF
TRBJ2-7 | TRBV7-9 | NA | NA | TGTGCCAGCAGCTTACCCCAGGGGATCTCCTACGAGCAGTACTTC | CASSLPQGISYEQYF
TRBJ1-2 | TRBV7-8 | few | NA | TGTGCCAGCAGCTTAGGCAGGCCTAACTATGGCTACACCTTC | CASSLGRPNYGYTF
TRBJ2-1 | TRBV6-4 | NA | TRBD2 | TGTGCCAGCAGTGACCAGCGGGGGGGCTTCAATGAGCAGTTCTTC | CASSDQRGGFNEQFF
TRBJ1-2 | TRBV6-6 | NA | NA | TGTGCCAGCAGTTCAGGGCAGCTCATTAACTATGGCTACACCTTC | CASSSGQLINYGYTF
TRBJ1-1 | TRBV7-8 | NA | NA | TGTGCCAGCAGCTATCAGACCGGGGGGAACACTGAAGCTTTCTTT | CASSYQTGGNTEAFF
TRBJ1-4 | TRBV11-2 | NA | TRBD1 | TGTGCCAGCAGCTTCAGGACAGGGGCGGCTAATGAAAAACTGTTTTTT | CASSFRTGAANEKLFF
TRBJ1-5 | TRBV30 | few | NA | TGTGCCTGTACAGGGAGAGGACAGCCCCAGCATTTT | CACTGRGQPQHF
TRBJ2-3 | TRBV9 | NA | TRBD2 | TGTGCCAGCAGCGGAGTACAGCGGGGGGGCGGACGAGATACGCAGTATTTT | CASSGVQRGGGRDTQYF
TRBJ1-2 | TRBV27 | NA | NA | TGTGCCAGCAGTTTAAGGGGATATGGCTACACCTTC | CASSLRGYGYTF
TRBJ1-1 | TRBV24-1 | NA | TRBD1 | TGTGCCACCAGGAGGCGAGGACAGGGCTATATGAACACTGAAGCTTTCTTT | CATRRRGQGYMNTEAFF
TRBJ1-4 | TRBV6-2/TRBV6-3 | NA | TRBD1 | TGTGCCAGCAGCGGGACAGCTGAAAAACTGTTTTTT | CASSGTAEKLFF
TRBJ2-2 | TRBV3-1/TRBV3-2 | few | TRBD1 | TGTGCCAGCAGCCGGCAGGGGGATTGGGGGGAGCTGTTTTTT | CASSRQGDWGELFF
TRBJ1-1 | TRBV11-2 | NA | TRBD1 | TGTGCCAGCAGCCGGACAGGGGAGGTGGTGAGAGCTTTCTTT | CASSRTGEVVRAFF
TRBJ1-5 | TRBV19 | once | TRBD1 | TGTGCCAGTAGGGAGGACAGGGAGGATCAGCCCCAGCATTTT | CASREDREDQPQHF
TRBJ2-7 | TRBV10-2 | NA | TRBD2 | TGCGCCAGCAGCGAACCGGCACTAGCGGGAGTTCGTGAGCAGTACTTC | CASSEPALAGVREQYF
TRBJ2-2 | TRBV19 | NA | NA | TGTGCCAGTAGTTTGGGGCCCGTCACCGGGGAGCTGTTTTTT | CASSLGPVTGELFF
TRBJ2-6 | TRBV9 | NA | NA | TGTGCCAGCAGCGTAGATGAGGGCTTTGGGGCCAACGTCCTGACTTTC | CASSVDEGFGANVLTF